Included here is one TCR beta chain sequence, with context. The CDR3 is 13 amino acids. The V segment lost 7 bases and the J segment 0 bases; nucleotides outside the gene matches: 2. The germline gives CDR1 SGHDT, CDR2 YYEEEE. This sample is drawn from a study of blood T cell repertoires in COVID-19. Cohorts were assigned according to the clinical history that participants reported. Within the 2 weeks before study entry, each person in the exposed group met a COVID-19 case. In the study's own analysis: Quantification of nucleated cells was approximated via reference gene primer amplification. Profiled with immunoSEQ multiplex PCR; TCRdb holds only in-frame clones, not every one. V and J calls and clone size come straight from that table; D and trimming were deduced from the DNA. Among more than 200,000 clones listed, 88% were seen once.

The origin of this receptor is a woman between 25 and 40 years old who had been exposed to COVID-19. This chain connects TRBV5-6 to TRBJ2-3; TRBD1 agrees at 7 bases. The sample comprised PBMCs or T cells enriched from blood (not recorded which). This CDR3 is CASGRGSTDTQYF. The CDR3 nucleotides are TGTGCCAGCGGCAGGGGGAGCACAGATACGCAGTATTTT.